This T cell receptor (beta chain) was retrieved from a study of blood T cells in healthy people across ages. Study-level findings and limits: Estimates based on one million T cells were treated as lower bounds. Unsorted PBMC input precluded a conclusive naive versus antigen-experienced comparison. Possibly, changes in expanded clonotypes were confounded because donor CMV status was unknown.

The authors drew about 9.9 milliliters of peripheral blood from each donor. About this clonotype itself: Its target is not known.

Next came a second PCR, run for roughly 6 to 11 cycles, which used a sample-barcoded 5' primer along with a J-beta primer mix. TCRdb analysed the 5' RACE reads with MiXCR anew, one entry per CDR3 protein. The sample has approximately 810,000 distinct CDR3 sequences; 29% are singletons. V shed 2 bases and J 2 bases; nucleotides not matched to a gene: 2. The CDR3 runs to 16 residues. Germline V gene lookup returns CDR1 WNHNN and CDR2 SYGVQD (reference sequence). V gene TRBV10-1 combines with J gene TRBJ2-3; 12 bases line up with TRBD2. The receptor's source is a woman at least 80 years old in good health. The sample comprised blood. The CDR3 protein is CASSETSGGFTDTQYF. As DNA, the CDR3 is TGCGCCAGCAGTGAGACTAGCGGGGGGTTCACAGATACGCAGTATTTT.